The source of this T cell receptor (beta chain) is a study of pediatric ulcerative colitis (dated by TCRdb to the late 2010s). In terms of the full investigation: Of the ulcerative colitis patients, 7 or 8 had pancolitis and two had left-sided colitis, and histology in every patient was consistent with ulcerative colitis. From 8 or 9 newly diagnosed, treatment-naive pediatric ulcerative colitis patients and a handful of non-IBD control children, paired blood and rectal samples were collected. By Pediatric Ulcerative Colitis Activity Index, a couple of patients had mild disease, several had moderate disease and three had acute severe colitis.

Using the immunoSEQ TRB Survey service, rearranged CDR3 beta regions were amplified from genomic DNA with multiplex V and J primers. To keep depth equal across samples, survey-level sequencing depth of up to 500,000 reads per sample was applied. The libraries were purified and pooled, then sequenced using Illumina technology. As for the original processing: immunoSEQ online tools were used for productive clonality, sample overlap, pairwise scatters, CDR3 beta length, V/D/J gene usage and productiveness. Calculated diversity was the number of unique rearrangements divided by total templates times 100; Shannon and Simpson indices were also computed. Principal component analysis used the R prcomp function and ggbiplot package on Z-score normalized data. Morisita's index was used to measure clonal overlap between blood and rectum within each subject. The immuneACCESS repertoire file appears here via TCRdb, limited to in-frame rearrangements. These files lack a portion of the clones; in checked studies, under half of the deficit traces to unresolved V genes, and the cause of the others is not known. D and trimming were read from the DNA, whereas the V and J calls and clone size are those reported in that table. Present in this sample are around 37,000 clones, over 70% of which were seen just once. The ten largest clonotypes hold 7.5% to 9% of the sample.

What the authors observed across the whole study: Rectal repertoire features separated controls, mild-moderate and acute severe colitis patients; acute severe colitis showed reduced rectal diversity due to clonal expansions. Because the repertoires came from total lymphocyte DNA, rare subsets such as regulatory T cells may have patterns that are not reflected. Rectal pinch biopsies may have included blood-derived T cells, especially in patients with overt colitis. The healthy control group was small, with only four individuals. For technical reasons, substantially fewer templates were yielded by the blood samples of two patients, and these blood samples were excluded from blood-rectal overlap analysis. A couple of rectal CDR3 clonotypes turned up in every ulcerative colitis patient but in none of the controls. Compared with controls, ulcerative colitis patients showed significantly higher autologous blood-rectal clonal overlap, a finding that suggests increased T cell trafficking to inflamed tissue.

CDR1 is given as MGHRA and CDR2 as YSYEKL, both from the germline V gene. V is trimmed back by 2 bases and J by 0 bases, and the junction contains 0 bases that no gene match accounts for. Reading from cysteine to phenylalanine, the CDR3 counts 15 amino acids. Just CDR3 DNA is preserved here, 45 bases in frame from base 1. As to this clone: Its antigen is currently not known. Base qualities were left out, and no much larger clone turns up one base away.

During colonoscopy, one to two pinch biopsies were obtained from the rectum for research purposes. Ulcerative colitis patients had received no immunosuppressive medication before the diagnostic colonoscopy. Before DNA isolation, rectal biopsies were subjected to proteinase K digestion. The Wizard kit (Promega) was used to extract genomic DNA from blood and intestinal samples. This clonotype was obtained from a boy aged 10-17 years with severe ulcerative colitis. The V and J genes are TRBV4-1 and TRBJ1-4; TRBD1 agrees with 7 junctional bases. Sequenced: gut tissue. CDR3 region: CASSQRGPTNEKLFF. In nucleotides, the sequence is TGCGCCAGCAGCCAAAGGGGGCCAACTAATGAAAAACTGTTTTTT.